The present entry profiles one TCR beta chain with its context. The antigen remains undetermined. Researchers ran the PCR with 60 Vbeta and 13 Jbeta primers. The method was immunoSEQ multiplex PCR; TCRdb's version includes in-frame clones alone and lacks a portion of them. The sample lists 90,000 to 150,000 clones, more than 60% occurring once. This CDR3 has 15 amino acids. Germline V gene data show CDR1 as SGHTA and CDR2 as FQGTGA. With 3 bases removed from V and 6 bases from J, the gap between germline ends came to 14 bases. This sample was included in a study of cytomegalovirus exposure and HLA in healthy donors. The wider study: Out of about 410 genotyped donors, roughly 80% belonged to the Caucasian-associated ancestry cluster. General study results and limits: Three chains linked to CMV were shown in vitro to be specific for CMV antigens. Immune exposure data for these donors was limited to CMV serostatus.

The source material was PBMCs. The source of this sequence is a woman aged 40 to 50 in good health and CMV-seronegative. V gene TRBV7-3 combines with J gene TRBJ2-2, with D maybe TRBD1 (6 bases). CDR3 residues: CASSFTNSGAGELFF. DNA of the CDR3: TGTGCCAGCAGCTTCACGAATTCAGGGGCCGGGGAGCTGTTTTTT.